These 21 T cell receptor beta chains share one sample of origin, sequenced in a study of T cell responses to AZD1222 COVID-19 vaccine. The protocol was immunoSEQ multiplex PCR, while the TCRdb copy is restricted to in-frame clones and leaves out a portion. The table records roughly 140,000 clones, around nine tenths of them present only once. Here the sequenced sample was peripheral blood, taken on day 0 of AZD1222 vaccination. These receptor sequences come from an adult in good health.

The V gene is TRBV4-2, the J gene TRBJ2-1, with D uncertain. This CDR3 comprises 13 residues. Trimming shortened V by 0 bases and J by 9 bases, and 9 bases separated the two germline ends. The V gene's germline CDR1 is LGHNA and CDR2 YNFKEQ. CDR3 in DNA: TGTGCCAGCAGCCAAGATCGGTTTACTGAGCAGTTCTTC. Protein sequence: CASSQDRFTEQFF.

Concerning this clone: The DNA is left out, because the CDR3 cannot be placed on it with certainty; the CDR3 is given as TCRdb lists it. The rearrangement links TRBV21-1 to TRBJ2-7; TRBD2, the D gene given by the table, was not confirmed from the DNA. TRBV21-1 represents a pseudogene. From its first to its last residue, the CDR3 has 17 amino acids. The CDR3 here is CASSRVASGSESYEQYF.

The chain links TRBV19 to TRBJ1-5, with D possibly matching TRBD1 (5 bases). Trimming took 1 base from V and 0 from J, leaving 7 bases between them. CDR1 and CDR2 (germline): LNHDA, SQIVND (reference sequence). The CDR3 has 15 residues. The CDR3 region has the DNA TGTGCCAGTAGTATAGGACAGCTTAGCAATCAGCCCCAGCATTTT. Its translation is CASSIGQLSNQPQHF.

This clone has a single count. This chain connects TRBV13 to TRBJ1-2; D call uncertain. This CDR3 is 14 amino acids long. The V gene lost 1 base and the J gene lost 2 bases, with 8 bases spanning the gap. Germline lookup yields CDR1 PRHDT and CDR2 FYEKMQ (reference sequence). The CDR3 nucleotides are TGTGCCAGCAGCTTAGAGGGCGAAAACTATGGCTACACCTTC. As protein: CASSLEGENYGYTF.

The chain carries TRBV20-1 and TRBJ2-2; D is ambiguous. The CDR3 runs 14 residues. The V and J ends lost 3 bases and 3 bases respectively, with 11 bases between them. The germline CDR1 and CDR2 sequences are DFQATT and SNEGSKA (reference sequence). In nucleotides, the CDR3 is TGCAGTGCTAGTGTGGTTGGGGACACCGGGGAGCTGTTTTTT. Its protein product is CSASVVGDTGELFF.

CDR3 loop: CASSLSYRGQLLSPLHF. As DNA, the CDR3 is TGTGCCAGCAGTTTATCGTATCGGGGACAGCTCCTTTCACCCCTCCACTTT. The chain combines TRBV27 with TRBJ1-6; TRBD1 agrees at 7 bases. Trimming cost V 0 bases and J 9 bases; bases outside gene matches: 11. The germline V gene encodes CDR1 MNHEY and CDR2 SMNVEV (reference sequence). The CDR3 runs to 17 residues.

The rearrangement uses TRBV6-6 and TRBJ2-7, with D possibly matching TRBD1 (5 bases). Germline loops: CDR1 MNHNY, CDR2 SVGAGI (reference sequence). The V gene lost 7 bases and the J gene lost 3 bases, with 19 bases spanning the gap. This CDR3 has 15 amino acids. CDR3 residues: CASTKDTRGFYEQYF. CDR3 coding DNA: TGTGCCAGCACCAAGGACACCCGCGGATTCTACGAGCAGTACTTC.

J is TRBJ2-1 and V is TRBV7-3, with TRBD2 matching over 15 bases. Trimming took 3 bases from V and 5 from J; bases not matched to a gene: 2. Germline loops: CDR1 SGHTA, CDR2 FQGTGA. The CDR3 contains 16 residues. CDR3 sequence: CASSLGLAGGHNEQFF. The CDR3 nucleotides are TGTGCCAGCAGCTTGGGACTAGCGGGGGGACACAATGAGCAGTTCTTC.

The count of this clone is one. V gene TRBV2 combines with J gene TRBJ2-7; 7 bases are a match to TRBD1. The CDR3 has 13 amino acids. The germline gives CDR1 SNHLY, CDR2 FYNNEI. V lost 4 bases, J lost 4 bases, and 4 bases stayed unmatched. The chain's CDR3 is CASSGRTGYEQYF. The CDR3 coding sequence is TGTGCCAGCAGTGGCCGGACAGGATACGAGCAGTACTTC.

The chain combines TRBV6-5 with TRBJ1-1; TRBD1 is a possible D gene (6 bases). Trimming shortened V by 6 bases and J by 1 base, and 15 bases separated the two germline ends. The germline V gene has CDR1 MNHEY and CDR2 SVGAGI. The length of the CDR3 is 15 residues. CDR3 loop: CASRNTGFENTEAFF. DNA of the CDR3: TGTGCCAGCAGAAATACAGGGTTCGAGAACACTGAAGCTTTCTTT.

V gene TRBV19 combines with J gene TRBJ1-2; TRBD1 matches 9 bases. Germline V lookup: CDR1 LNHDA, CDR2 SQIVND (reference sequence). With 5 bases clipped from V and 5 bases from J, the junction kept 12 bases outside the gene matches. This CDR3 region has 16 residues. The CDR3 nucleotides are TGTGCCAGTAGTCCTCCATCCGGGACAGGGTCTTATGGCTACACCTTC. Protein sequence: CASSPPSGTGSYGYTF.

The rearrangement joins TRBV30 to TRBJ1-2; TRBD1 might be the D (6 bases). The CDR3 consists of 16 residues. Germline CDR1 GTSNPN, CDR2 SVGIG (reference sequence). V dropped 3 bases and J dropped 2 bases, with 19 bases sitting between them. The CDR3: CAWSLGALDGNYGYTF. The CDR3 DNA is TGTGCCTGGAGCCTGGGGGCCCTAGACGGGAACTATGGCTACACCTTC.

This chain uses TRBV7-9 with TRBJ1-1; TRBD1 agrees at 8 bases. Unmatched junction bases numbered 8, after V lost 6 bases and J lost 2 bases. This CDR3 is built from 15 residues. Germline loops: CDR1 SEHNR, CDR2 FQNEAQ (reference sequence). CDR3 in DNA: TGTGCCAGCAGAGACACCGGGACAGGAAACACTGAAGCTTTCTTT. It translates to CASRDTGTGNTEAFF.

V gene TRBV27 combines with J gene TRBJ2-6, with 7 positions matching TRBD1. After removal of 3 bases from V and 2 bases from J, the junction contained 1 base not matched to a gene. The CDR3 spans 15 residues. CDR1 and CDR2 (germline): MNHEY, SMNVEV (reference sequence). The CDR3 DNA follows: TGTGCCAGCAGTTTTACAGGGGCTGGGGCCAACGTCCTGACTTTC. Translation: CASSFTGAGANVLTF.

The chain employs TRBV30 and TRBJ1-2; weak D call: TRBD1 (5 bases). Per germline, CDR1 GTSNPN and CDR2 SVGIG (reference sequence). This CDR3 is built from 16 residues. V was clipped by 2 bases and J by 0 bases, with 16 bases between them. DNA for the CDR3: TGTGCCTGGAGTCGGACCCGGGACCCAGCTAACTATGGCTACACCTTC. It encodes CAWSRTRDPANYGYTF.

The chain has TRBV5-4 and TRBJ2-5, with a weak D call TRBD1 (6 bases). The CDR3 length is 13 residues. Trimming shortened V by 7 bases and J by 3 bases, and 13 bases separated the two germline ends. Germline lookup yields CDR1 SGHNT and CDR2 YYREEE (reference sequence). Here the CDR3 reads CASAGTNKETQYF. The CDR3 DNA reads as TGTGCCAGCGCCGGGACAAATAAAGAGACCCAGTACTTC.

This chain uses TRBV15 with TRBJ1-2; D might be TRBD1 (5 bases). The germline gives CDR1 LNHNV, CDR2 YYDKDF (reference sequence). This CDR3 spans 14 amino acids. V lost 0 bases and J lost 4, with 9 bases in between. The CDR3 protein is CATSRDRGAYGYTF. The DNA of the CDR3 is TGTGCCACCAGCAGAGATCGTGGGGCCTATGGCTACACCTTC.

The sample holds a few counts of this clone. Additional DNA sequences in this sample encode the identical CDR3. J is TRBJ1-5 and V is TRBV20-1; no clear D gene. The germline V gene encodes CDR1 DFQATT and CDR2 SNEGSKA (reference sequence). CDR3 length: 12 residues. Trimming stripped 3 bases from V and 2 bases from J, with 5 bases between. The CDR3 sequence is CSASRGNQPQHF. The CDR3 nucleotides are TGCAGTGCTAGTCGGGGCAATCAGCCCCAGCATTTT.

This chain connects TRBV10-3 to TRBJ2-3, with a possible D match to TRBD2 (5 bases). The CDR3 consists of 14 residues. The ends were cut back, 5 bases at V and 4 bases at J, with 13 bases in the middle. Per germline, CDR1 ENHRY and CDR2 SYGVKD. CDR3 nucleotides: TGTGCCATCAGTCGGGATCCTCCTCCAGATACGCAGTATTTT. This encodes CAISRDPPPDTQYF.

This rearrangement joins TRBV12-3 or TRBV12-4 to TRBJ2-4; D remains unclear. The CDR3 covers 13 residues. The V and J ends lost 7 bases and 7 bases respectively, with 14 bases between them. The chain's CDR3 is CASTQGGVNIQYF. DNA for the CDR3: TGTGCCAGCACGCAAGGCGGTGTGAACATTCAGTACTTC.

The rearrangement links TRBV12-3 or TRBV12-4 to TRBJ1-2; D is undetermined. The length of the CDR3 is 12 residues. Trimming took off 5 bases at V and 4 bases at J, with 8 bases between the two ends. Written as DNA, the CDR3 is TGTGCCAGCAGTGCCTGGGGCTATGGCTACACCTTC. Amino acid sequence: CASSAWGYGYTF.